This T cell receptor beta chain was identified in a study of human thymus T cells. Trimming left V 2 bases short and J 4 bases short, with 8 bases between. The CDR3 consists of 14 residues. CDR1 and CDR2 from the germline V gene are MNHEY and SMNVEV (reference sequence). Here immunoSEQ multiplex PCR was the method, and the copy in TCRdb shows in-frame clones only, minus some. The sample contains 57,000 or so clones, approximately 95% of which appear only once. The rearrangement uses TRBV27 and TRBJ1-4; D is unresolved. The source is a boy in the first two years of life with a congenital heart defect but otherwise immunologically healthy. Source material: blood. The CDR3 reads CASSLRRDNEKLFF. The CDR3 DNA reads as TGTGCCAGCAGTTTAAGACGGGATAATGAAAAACTGTTTTTT. Complete variable domain (other parts from reference TRBV27 and TRBJ1-4): EAQVTQNPRYLITVTGKKLTVTCSQNMNHEYMSWYRQDPGLGLRQIYYSMNVEVTDKGDVPEGYKVSRKEKRNFPLILESPSPNQTSLYFCASSLRRDNEKLFFGSGTQLSVL.